Sequencing of this T cell receptor beta chain was carried out in a study of blood T cell repertoires in COVID-19. On the study more broadly: From the United States, Italy and Spain came samples of acute and convalescent COVID-19. PBMCs, B-cell-depleted T cells, or T cells provided the cDNA or gDNA that made up the material.

Per germline, CDR1 MNHEY and CDR2 SMNVEV (reference sequence). This CDR3 contains 16 residues. V trimming: 5 bases; J trimming: 2 bases; junction bases outside the gene matches: 7. Under the authors' procedure: Nucleated cell number was recorded as an estimate derived from reference gene primer amplification. Sequenced by immunoSEQ multiplex PCR; TCRdb stores in-frame clones only, minus some. Clone size and V and J calls were adopted from that table, with D and trimming inferred from the DNA. The sample lists about 130,000 clones, 70% to 85% occurring once. Sequenced input: peripheral blood. The gene calls are TRBV27 and TRBJ1-1, with 11 bases lining up with TRBD1. This sequence was found in a woman between 45 and 60 years old with acute or convalescent COVID-19. CDR3 sequence reads: CASSRFGTGGNTEAFF. The CDR3 coding sequence is TGTGCCAGCAGTCGATTCGGGACAGGGGGAAACACTGAAGCTTTCTTT.